This T cell receptor beta chain is drawn from a study of long-term antiretroviral therapy in people with HIV. Of note for this clone: Its antigen is undetermined.

V lost 5 bases to trimming and J lost 8 bases, with 19 bases between them. Germline loops: CDR1 SGHKS, CDR2 YYEKEE (reference sequence). The CDR3 is 15 residues long. Study-wide results and limits: Data on ART adherence, viral resistance or therapy changes were unavailable. Pre-ART expanded TRB clones stayed dominant throughout, though often decreasing after ART. Post-ART samples showed increased diversity that remained below transplant donor control levels.

The libraries were made with immunoSEQ v3.0 at survey level. Clones were sequenced by immunoSEQ multiplex PCR, and TCRdb holds only the in-frame ones, with some missing. The sample has 25,000 to 35,000 clones, approximately 83% seen once. From each donor, at least one pre-ART PBMC sample and at least two post-ART PBMC samples were obtained. Source: unsorted PBMCs, taken 0.8 years before starting antiretroviral therapy. The chain couples TRBV5-5 to TRBJ1-4; D gene uncertain. The receptor was isolated from a young man with HIV. The CDR3 nucleotides are TGTGCCAGCAGGCAACCAAAGGGAGTGGAAGAAAAACTGTTTTTT. Protein product: CASRQPKGVEEKLFF.